This T cell receptor (beta chain) was observed in a study of T-cell memory formation after mild COVID-19. Study observations and caveats: Contracting clones, day 15 to 85, had balanced CD4/CD8, and later expanders favored CD4+. Pre-infection memory showed some responding clones, and this suggested that cross-reactive memory joined.

This clonotype was seen only a few times. Its antigen is unknown. The 5'RACE method, run with constant-segment primers, produced TCR alpha and TCR beta cDNA libraries (carrying sample barcodes and UMIs). TCRdb passed the 5' RACE reads through MiXCR, listing each CDR3 protein once. In the table there are roughly 320,000 distinct CDR3 sequences, around 28% of which are singletons. This clonotype was obtained from an adult woman who had mild COVID-19 (a few samples of this study predate the infection). Cell type and time point are not known. Sequencing used PBMCs or a T cell subset sorted from them (not recorded which).

The CDR3: CASSYTAGRGGNEQFF. The CDR3 DNA is TGTGCCAGCAGTTACACAGCGGGTCGTGGGGGAAATGAGCAGTTCTTC. The rearrangement uses TRBV6-2 or TRBV6-3 and TRBJ2-1; D possibly corresponds to TRBD2 (6 bases). The CDR3 is 16 residues long. Germline V gene data show CDR1 as MNHEY and CDR2 as SVGEGT. The ends were cut back, 2 bases at V and 7 bases at J, with 18 bases in the middle.